This entry lists 9 T cell receptor beta chains sequenced from one sample in a study of blood T cell repertoires in COVID-19. Sequenced by immunoSEQ multiplex PCR; TCRdb stores in-frame clones only, minus some. The table has around 170,000 clones, 88% seen once. Sequencing was done on a sample of peripheral blood. These receptors were obtained from a man in his 60s with acute or convalescent COVID-19.

This chain links TRBV24-1 with TRBJ2-2; a weak D match, TRBD2 (5 bases). Trimming pared 0 bases from V and 6 bases from J, leaving 13 bases between. This CDR3 has 16 amino acids. CDR1 is KGHDR and CDR2 is SFDVKD in the germline V gene. CDR3 nucleotide sequence: TGTGCCACCAGTGATTTGCGGGTAGGAGGTGCCGGGGAGCTGTTTTTT. Residues: CATSDLRVGGAGELFF.

This sequence joins TRBV6-6 and TRBJ1-3; D is perhaps TRBD1 (6 bases). The germline V gene has CDR1 MNHNY and CDR2 SVGAGI (reference sequence). V was trimmed by 7 bases and J by 0 bases, leaving 10 bases between them. The CDR3 spans 14 residues. CDR3 protein: CASTRDNSGNTIYF. CDR3 nucleotides: TGTGCCAGCACGAGGGACAACTCTGGAAACACCATATATTTT.

The V and J genes are TRBV11-3 and TRBJ1-1; possibly TRBD1 for D (5 bases). Germline V gene data show CDR1 as SGHNT and CDR2 as YENEEA. The V end was cut by 4 bases, the J end by 0 bases, with 18 bases between. The CDR3 loop spans 17 amino acids. CDR3 nucleotide sequence: TGTGCCAGCAGCTATGGCAGGGCTGATCGGATGAACACTGAAGCTTTCTTT. Its protein product is CASSYGRADRMNTEAFF.

V and J are TRBV5-3 and TRBJ1-2; D not certain. TRBV5-3 falls under the ORF class, with uncertain function. CDR3 size: 18 residues. The V end was cut by 4 bases, the J end by 5 bases, with 27 bases between. The CDR3 loop is CARSLRAGCLRKNYGYTF. DNA for the CDR3: TGTGCCAGAAGCCTTAGGGCGGGGTGTCTGCGGAAAAATTATGGCTACACCTTC.

A word on this clone: The sample has other DNA sequences that encode this CDR3 too. The rearrangement links TRBV11-1 to TRBJ1-2; a weak D match, TRBD1 (6 bases). V was trimmed by 2 bases and J by 4 bases, leaving 8 bases between them. In germline, CDR1 is SGHAT, CDR2 FQDESV (reference sequence). CDR3 length: 13 amino acids. CDR3: CASSLTGTYGYTF. CDR3 DNA: TGTGCCAGCAGCTTAACAGGGACCTATGGCTACACCTTC.

The chain joins TRBV21-1 to TRBJ2-5; TRBD2 is the table's D call and was not checked against the DNA. TRBV21-1 is a listed pseudogene. The CDR3 extends over 17 amino acids. CDR3 in amino acids: CASSIPGLGGRMETQYF. The CDR3 coding sequence is TGTGCCAGCAGCATCCCAGGGCTAGGCGGGAGAATGGAGACCCAGTACTTC.

The chain carries TRBV29-1 and TRBJ1-1; 11 nucleotides match TRBD1. The CDR3 covers 13 residues. After removal of 8 bases from V and 5 bases from J, the junction contained 7 bases not matched to a gene. The V gene's germline CDR1 is SQVTM and CDR2 ANQGSEA. CDR3 amino acids: CSPMGTGGTEAFF. CDR3 sequence (DNA): TGCAGCCCCATGGGGACAGGGGGAACTGAAGCTTTCTTT.

J is TRBJ2-7 and V is TRBV7-2; D not certain. This CDR3 spans 14 amino acids. The germline gives CDR1 SGHTA, CDR2 FQGNSA. Trimming cost V 1 base and J 3 bases, with 10 bases left between them. For the CDR3, the DNA is TGTGCCAGCAGCTTAGGCCTACTAATCTACGAGCAGTACTTC. Protein sequence: CASSLGLLIYEQYF.

The V and J genes are TRBV11-2 and TRBJ2-1; the match to TRBD1 covers 8 bases. The ends lost 6 bases at V and 4 bases at J; junction bases unmatched: 11. Per germline, CDR1 SGHAT and CDR2 FQNNGV. The CDR3 has 16 residues. Here the CDR3 DNA reads TGTGCCAGCAGGAAAACTGGACAGGGCAATTACAATGAGCAGTTCTTC. Amino acids: CASRKTGQGNYNEQFF.